This T cell receptor (beta chain) was recorded in a study of T cell changes during pregnancy in multiple sclerosis. The CDR3 extends over 12 amino acids. With 6 bases removed from V and 4 bases from J, the gap between germline ends came to 7 bases. Per the germline V gene, CDR1 is SNHLY and CDR2 is FYNNEI. TCRdb's table, derived via immunoSEQ multiplex PCR, lists solely in-frame clones and lacks some. The sample contains tens of thousands of clones, about 95% of which appear only once. Sample: CD8+ T cells from peripheral blood mononuclear cells, taken after pregnancy. The receptor was isolated from a female donor with multiple sclerosis, enrolled in a pregnancy study. The chain has TRBV2 and TRBJ2-1; a possible D gene is TRBD2 (6 bases). CDR3 residues: CASRGTYNEQFF. CDR3 DNA sequence: TGTGCCAGCAGGGGGACTTACAATGAGCAGTTCTTC.